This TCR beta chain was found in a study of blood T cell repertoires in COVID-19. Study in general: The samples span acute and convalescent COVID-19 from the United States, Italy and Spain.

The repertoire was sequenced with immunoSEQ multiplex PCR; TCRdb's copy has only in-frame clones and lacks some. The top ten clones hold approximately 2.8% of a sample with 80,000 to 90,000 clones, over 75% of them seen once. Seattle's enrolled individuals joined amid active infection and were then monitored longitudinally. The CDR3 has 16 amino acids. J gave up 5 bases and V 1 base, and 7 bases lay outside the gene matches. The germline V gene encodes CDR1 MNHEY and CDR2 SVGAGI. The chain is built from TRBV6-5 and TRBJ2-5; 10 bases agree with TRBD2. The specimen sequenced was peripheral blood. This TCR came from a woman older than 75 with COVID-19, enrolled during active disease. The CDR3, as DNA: TGTGCCAGCAGTTACTTGGGCCTAGCGGGGGCGGAGACCCAGTACTTC. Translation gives CASSYLGLAGAETQYF.